One and the same sample provided the 24 T cell receptor beta chains below, sequenced in a study of blood T cell repertoires in COVID-19. Method: immunoSEQ multiplex PCR; TCRdb's copy keeps in-frame clones and lacks some. The sample lists 400,000 to 500,000 clones; nearly 90% were seen once. Sequencing was done on a sample of PBMCs or T cells enriched from blood (not recorded which). All receptors derive from a young woman who had been exposed to COVID-19.

The genes are TRBV7-9 and TRBJ2-7; perhaps TRBD2 as D (6 bases). The germline V gene has CDR1 SEHNR and CDR2 FQNEAQ (reference sequence). The CDR3 contains 15 residues. The V end lost 7 bases, the J end lost 1 base, and 17 bases lay between the germline ends. The CDR3 loop reads CASNPVGRASYEQYF. Here the CDR3 DNA reads TGTGCCAGCAACCCCGTCGGGAGAGCGTCCTACGAGCAGTACTTC.

This clone is a singleton in its sample. The chain employs TRBV27 and TRBJ1-6; no clear D. This CDR3 region has 15 residues. The V and J ends lost 4 bases and 9 bases respectively, with 16 bases between them. Germline loops: CDR1 MNHEY, CDR2 SMNVEV (reference sequence). CDR3 nucleotides: TGTGCCAGCAGTTATTTTCCCCTAGACGGTTCACCCCTCCACTTT. Protein: CASSYFPLDGSPLHF.

The chain has TRBV3-1 (or the pseudogene TRBV3-2) and TRBJ2-7; no clear D. Germline V gene data show CDR1 as LGHDT and CDR2 as YNNKEL (reference sequence). V lost 0 bases and J lost 6, with 15 bases in between. The CDR3 has 15 residues. In DNA, the CDR3 is TGTGCCAGCAGCCAAGAGGGCCTAAATCGTCCCGAGCAGTACTTC. It is translated as CASSQEGLNRPEQYF.

The CDR3: CSVGQGWYEQYF. The CDR3 DNA is TGCAGCGTAGGACAGGGCTGGTACGAGCAGTACTTC. The chain carries TRBV29-1 and TRBJ2-7; 8 bases agree with TRBD1. The CDR3 is 12 residues long. The V gene's germline CDR1 is SQVTM and CDR2 ANQGSEA. The junction had 5 bases not matched to a gene; V was cut back by 6 bases and J by 4 bases.

This clone was counted once. This rearrangement joins TRBV7-9 to TRBJ2-1, with 8 bases matching TRBD2. Trimming took 5 bases from V and 6 from J; bases not matched to a gene: 9. The CDR3 has 15 amino acids. CDR1 is SEHNR, CDR2 FQNEAQ, per germline (reference sequence). Written as DNA, the CDR3 is TGTGCCAGCAGCCGAGGGGGGCTAGCGGGCAATGAGCAGTTCTTC. It yields the protein CASSRGGLAGNEQFF.

In its sample, this clone was seen a few times. This chain uses TRBV6-5 with TRBJ2-3, with D possibly TRBD1 on 6 matching bases. Per the germline V gene, CDR1 is MNHEY and CDR2 is SVGAGI. V was clipped by 6 bases and J by 9 bases, with 10 bases between them. This CDR3 has 11 residues. The CDR3 DNA sequence: TGTGCCAGCAGACTTGGACAGACGCAGTATTTT. Translated, it gives CASRLGQTQYF.

The rearrangement links TRBV19 to TRBJ1-3; D is possibly TRBD1 (6 bases). This CDR3 spans 13 amino acids. Trimming removed 5 bases at V and 2 bases at J, with 7 bases between. Germline values: CDR1 LNHDA, CDR2 SQIVND (reference sequence). The CDR3 sequence: CASSRTAGNTIYF. The CDR3 DNA reads TGTGCCAGTAGTCGGACAGCTGGAAACACCATATATTTT.

This clone has just one count. The V gene is TRBV2, the J gene TRBJ2-2; 9 bases map to TRBD2. The CDR3 runs to 15 residues. Trimming removed 6 bases from V and 0 bases from J; junction bases left unmatched: 2. Germline CDR1 is SNHLY and CDR2 is FYNNEI. This chain's CDR3 is CASRASGANTGELFF. For the CDR3, the DNA is TGTGCCAGCAGGGCTAGCGGGGCGAACACCGGGGAGCTGTTTTTT. The full variable domain, with the rest looked up from reference TRBV2 and TRBJ2-2, is EPEVTQTPSHQVTQMGQEVILRCVPISNHLYFYWYRQILGQKVEFLVSFYNNEISEKSEIFDDQFSVERPDGSNFTLKIRSTKLEDSAMYFCASRASGANTGELFFGEGSRLTVL.

V is TRBV28 and J is TRBJ2-2; D gene uncertain. V was clipped by 3 bases and J by 5 bases, with 7 bases between them. The CDR3 runs to 13 residues. CDR1 is MDHEN and CDR2 is SYDVKM in the germline V gene. The CDR3 DNA is TGTGCCAGCAGTTTCCCTTATACCGGGGAGCTGTTTTTT. Its translation: CASSFPYTGELFF.

The V and J genes are TRBV28 and TRBJ2-3; TRBD1 agrees at 9 bases. The CDR3 spans 15 residues. In germline, CDR1 is MDHEN, CDR2 SYDVKM. Trimming cost V 4 bases and J 6 bases; bases outside gene matches: 8. CDR3 nucleotide sequence: TGTGCCAGCAGTTCATCCGGGACAGGGTATGATACGCAGTATTTT. Its translation: CASSSSGTGYDTQYF. The full variable domain, its missing parts supplied by reference TRBV28 and TRBJ2-3, is DVKVTQSSRYLVKRTGEKVFLECVQDMDHENMFWYRQDPGLGLRLIYFSYDVKMKEKGDIPEGYSVSREKKERFSLILESASTNQTSMYLCASSSSGTGYDTQYFGPGTRLTVL.

The chain uses TRBV3-1 (or the pseudogene TRBV3-2) and TRBJ1-6, with D unclear. The CDR3 runs 14 residues. Trimming left V 1 base short and J 7 bases short, with 8 bases between. CDR1 and CDR2 (germline): LGHDT, YNNKEL (reference sequence). The CDR3 DNA reads as TGTGCCAGCAGCCAAGTTGTCGGGAATTCACCCCTCCACTTT. Residues: CASSQVVGNSPLHF.

The chain carries TRBV6-5 and TRBJ2-1; a weak D match, TRBD1 (6 bases). The CDR3 extends over 14 amino acids. The ends were cut back, 6 bases at V and 2 bases at J, with 11 bases in the middle. CDR1 is MNHEY and CDR2 is SVGAGI in the germline V gene. CDR3 DNA sequence: TGTGCCAGCAGCCCCGGACAGACCTACAATGAGCAGTTCTTC. It is translated as CASSPGQTYNEQFF.

This chain uses TRBV27 with TRBJ2-4, with a possible D match to TRBD1 (6 bases). V lost 2 bases and J lost 7, with 9 bases in between. The CDR3 totals 13 residues. Per germline, CDR1 MNHEY and CDR2 SMNVEV (reference sequence). The CDR3 sequence: CASSLGDTNIQYF. In DNA form, the CDR3 reads TGTGCCAGCAGTTTAGGGGACACCAACATTCAGTACTTC.

In the case of this clone: The DNA is omitted, as the CDR3 cannot be located on it reliably, and the CDR3 follows TCRdb's listing. The chain joins TRBV23-1 to TRBJ2-7; the DNA was not compared with TRBD1, the D call given in the table. TRBV23-1 belongs to the ORF category, with a function that is uncertain. The CDR3 is 15 residues long, ends included. The CDR3 sequence: CASSQFGPGNYEQYF.

As regards this clone: The junction does not match germline at one end; this may be a read error. The V gene is TRBV9, the J gene TRBJ2-7; TRBD1 aligns across 8 bases. In germline, CDR1 is SGDLS, CDR2 YYNGEE. The length of the CDR3 is 13 residues. This chain's CDR3 is CTSSAGTGGEQYF. In DNA form, the CDR3 reads TGTACCAGCAGCGCCGGGACAGGAGGGGAGCAGTACTTC.

This clone was seen only a few times. The rearrangement links TRBV28 to TRBJ1-2, with a possible D match to TRBD1 (6 bases). The V and J ends lost 6 bases and 1 base respectively, with 18 bases between them. The CDR3 consists of 16 residues. The V gene's germline CDR1 is MDHEN and CDR2 SYDVKM. CDR3 in DNA: TGTGCCAGCAGCCCGAGGACAGCCGCTAATAACTATGGCTACACCTTC. Residues: CASSPRTAANNYGYTF.

In DNA form, the CDR3 reads TGTGCCAGCAGCCCCGATCTCCCGGGGAGAGGATCACCCCTCCACTTT. This gives the protein CASSPDLPGRGSPLHF. J is TRBJ1-6 and V is TRBV14; D gene unclear. The length of the CDR3 is 16 residues. The V end was cut by 4 bases, the J end by 10 bases, with 20 bases between. Germline loops: CDR1 SGHDN, CDR2 FVKESK. The full variable domain, completed using reference TRBV14 and TRBJ1-6, is EAGVTQFPSHSVIEKGQTVTLRCDPISGHDNLYWYRRVMGKEIKFLLHFVKESKQDESGMPNNRFLAERTGGTYSTLKVQPAELEDSGVYFCASSPDLPGRGSPLHFGNGTRLTVT.

In regard to this clone: Other DNA sequences in the same sample also yield this CDR3. The rearrangement links TRBV6-5 to TRBJ1-2; 8 bases map to TRBD1. Germline CDR1 reads MNHEY; CDR2 reads SVGAGI. V lost 2 bases and J lost 4; bases outside the gene matches: 0. The CDR3 loop spans 13 amino acids. DNA of the CDR3: TGTGCCAGCAGTTACGACAGGGGCTATGGCTACACCTTC. Translating gives CASSYDRGYGYTF.

This clone is a singleton in its sample. The chain employs TRBV2 and TRBJ2-5; 9 nucleotides match TRBD1. V shed 3 bases and J 3 bases; nucleotides not matched to a gene: 2. There are 14 residues in the CDR3. Per germline, CDR1 SNHLY and CDR2 FYNNEI. CDR3 region: CASSEDRGKETQYF. The CDR3 region has the DNA TGTGCCAGCAGTGAGGACAGGGGTAAAGAGACCCAGTACTTC.

This chain uses TRBV9 with TRBJ2-3; 11 nucleotides agree with TRBD1. Germline V gene sequence: CDR1 SGDLS, CDR2 YYNGEE. V lost 3 bases and J lost 2; bases outside the gene matches: 11. The CDR3 totals 18 residues. CDR3 protein: CASSGTGGRGLPTDTQYF. The DNA for the CDR3 is TGTGCCAGCAGCGGGACAGGGGGCCGGGGATTGCCCACAGATACGCAGTATTTT.

The chain links TRBV3-1 (or the pseudogene TRBV3-2) to TRBJ1-1, with TRBD1 identical over 7 bases. Per the germline V gene, CDR1 is LGHDT and CDR2 is YNNKEL (reference sequence). This CDR3 is built from 15 residues. V lost 1 base and J lost 4; bases outside the gene matches: 6. In nucleotides, the CDR3 is TGTGCCAGCAGCCAAGGGGGGGACAGCCTCACTGAAGCTTTCTTT. Amino acids: CASSQGGDSLTEAFF.

CDR3 sequence: CASSTLLQRGLQETQYF. CDR3 nucleotides: TGTGCCAGCAGCACCCTTCTCCAGCGGGGGCTACAAGAGACCCAGTACTTC. The genes are TRBV7-2 and TRBJ2-5; 8 nucleotides agree with TRBD2. CDR3 size: 17 residues. Germline CDR1 reads SGHTA; CDR2 reads FQGNSA. Trimming at V came to 5 bases and at J to 2 bases, leaving 13 bases not matched to a gene.

The chain employs TRBV27 and TRBJ1-3; 8 bases map to TRBD1. V lost 4 bases to trimming and J lost 0 bases; unmatched junction nucleotides: 8. The germline V gene encodes CDR1 MNHEY and CDR2 SMNVEV (reference sequence). This CDR3 comprises 17 residues. The CDR3 spells CASSWAGGLPSGNTIYF. DNA of the CDR3: TGTGCCAGCAGTTGGGCAGGGGGCCTTCCCTCTGGAAACACCATATATTTT.

This clone has just one count. The chain links TRBV7-2 to TRBJ2-1, with TRBD1 matching 7 bases. Germline V gene sequence: CDR1 SGHTA, CDR2 FQGNSA. V shed 1 base and J 7 bases; nucleotides not matched to a gene: 7. This CDR3 spans 15 amino acids. CDR3 protein: CASSLEGGARNEQFF. For the CDR3, the DNA is TGTGCCAGCAGCTTAGAAGGGGGCGCGAGGAATGAGCAGTTCTTC.